These T cell receptor beta chains were read from a single sample in a study of tumor-infiltrating lymphocytes in primary liver carcinoma. TCRdb independently ran MiXCR on the multiplex PCR reads; one entry per CDR3 protein. The sample holds approximately 330,000 distinct CDR3 sequences, less than 70% seen once. Sequencing input: peripheral blood. These receptors were taken from a man between 35 and 55 years old with primary liver carcinoma and hepatitis B virus infection. Each CDR3 is given with its conserved first and last residue. D genes are given only for firm matches. Expanded clones are given a class, and other clones once, few, many or no size at all.

v_gene: TRBV11-2; j_gene: TRBJ2-3; d_gene: NA; abundance: NA; CDR3aa: CDSSPISPAIAESTDTQYF; CDR3nt: TGTGACAGCAGCCCCATAAGCCCGGCAATAGCAGAAAGCACAGATACGCAGTATTTT
v_gene: TRBV12-3/TRBV12-4; j_gene: TRBJ1-2; d_gene: NA; abundance: NA; CDR3aa: CASSLNGNYGYTF; CDR3nt: TGTGCCAGCAGTTTAAACGGGAACTATGGCTACACCTTC
v_gene: TRBV7-2; j_gene: TRBJ2-7; d_gene: NA; abundance: NA; CDR3aa: CANSPHAGYEQYF; CDR3nt: TGTGCCAACAGTCCCCATGCGGGGTACGAGCAGTACTTC
v_gene: TRBV10-3; j_gene: TRBJ1-5; d_gene: NA; abundance: NA; CDR3aa: CAIRADKGVHQPQHF; CDR3nt: TGTGCCATCAGAGCAGATAAGGGGGTCCATCAGCCCCAGCATTTT
v_gene: TRBV12-3/TRBV12-4; j_gene: TRBJ1-1; d_gene: TRBD1; abundance: few; CDR3aa: CASSLERGQGIPEAFF; CDR3nt: TGTGCCAGCAGTTTAGAGAGGGGACAGGGGATCCCTGAAGCTTTCTTT
v_gene: TRBV11-2; j_gene: TRBJ2-3; d_gene: NA; abundance: once; CDR3aa: CASSIQGTHDTQYF; CDR3nt: TGTGCCAGCAGTATACAGGGGACTCACGATACACAGTATTTT
v_gene: TRBV11-2; j_gene: TRBJ2-7; d_gene: TRBD2; abundance: NA; CDR3aa: CASSLAGQGGFVQYF; CDR3nt: TGTGCCAGCAGCTTAGCTGGGCAGGGAGGGTTCGTGCAGTACTTC
v_gene: TRBV30; j_gene: TRBJ2-1; d_gene: TRBD2; abundance: many; CDR3aa: CAWMGPGLAGFNEQFF; CDR3nt: TGTGCCTGGATGGGACCGGGACTAGCGGGGTTCAATGAGCAGTTCTTC
v_gene: TRBV6-2/TRBV6-3; j_gene: TRBJ1-1; d_gene: NA; abundance: NA; CDR3aa: CVSRLTENTEAFF; CDR3nt: TGTGTCAGCCGACTGACAGAAAACACTGAAGCTTTCTTT
v_gene: TRBV11-2; j_gene: TRBJ2-2; d_gene: TRBD1; abundance: NA; CDR3aa: CASTTRQGGLGDLFF; CDR3nt: TGTGCCAGCACGACCCGACAGGGGGGACTCGGGGACCTGTTTTTT
v_gene: TRBV6-5; j_gene: TRBJ2-3; d_gene: NA; abundance: NA; CDR3aa: CASSHGAAITDTQYF; CDR3nt: TGTGCCAGCAGTCACGGGGCAGCAATCACAGATACGCAGTATTTT
v_gene: TRBV20-1; j_gene: TRBJ2-3; d_gene: NA; abundance: NA; CDR3aa: CSAPGPMATDTQYF; CDR3nt: TGCAGTGCACCCGGGCCTATGGCCACAGATACGCAGTATTTT
v_gene: TRBV11-2; j_gene: TRBJ2-7; d_gene: NA; abundance: NA; CDR3aa: CASSQGKGRTYEHYF; CDR3nt: TGTGCCAGTAGCCAAGGGAAAGGGAGAACCTACGAGCATTACTTC
v_gene: TRBV19; j_gene: TRBJ2-2; d_gene: NA; abundance: few; CDR3aa: CASRKDTGTSGELFF; CDR3nt: TGTGCCAGTAGGAAGGATACAGGGACATCCGGGGAGCTGTTTTTT
v_gene: TRBV4-2; j_gene: TRBJ2-1; d_gene: NA; abundance: NA; CDR3aa: CASSQEGCKSYNEQFF; CDR3nt: TGTGCCAGCAGCCAAGAAGGATGCAAGTCCTACAATGAGCAGTTCTTC
v_gene: TRBV6-5; j_gene: TRBJ2-5; d_gene: TRBD1; abundance: NA; CDR3aa: CVSKRQGFETQYF; CDR3nt: TGTGTCAGCAAACGACAGGGCTTCGAGACCCAGTACTTC
v_gene: TRBV11-2; j_gene: TRBJ2-3; d_gene: NA; abundance: NA; CDR3aa: CASSSIRGVNTQYF; CDR3nt: TGTGCCAGCAGCTCAATCCGCGGGGTTAATACGCAGTATTTT
v_gene: TRBV29-1; j_gene: TRBJ2-3; d_gene: NA; abundance: NA; CDR3aa: CSVRTLAGDRTDTQYF; CDR3nt: TGCAGCGTTCGAACCCTAGCTGGGGATAGAACAGATACGCAGTATTTT
v_gene: TRBV4-1; j_gene: TRBJ2-1; d_gene: TRBD2; abundance: NA; CDR3aa: CASSQGTAGGPYEQFF; CDR3nt: TGTGCCAGCAGCCAAGGGACCGCGGGAGGGCCCTATGAGCAGTTCTTC
v_gene: TRBV25-1; j_gene: TRBJ1-1; d_gene: NA; abundance: NA; CDR3aa: CASNWGSKNTEAFF; CDR3nt: TGTGCCAGCAATTGGGGCAGCAAGAACACTGAAGCTTTCTTT
v_gene: TRBV6-1; j_gene: TRBJ2-7; d_gene: TRBD2; abundance: many; CDR3aa: CASSDGGWEQYF; CDR3nt: TGTGCCAGCAGTGACGGGGGGTGGGAGCAGTACTTC
v_gene: TRBV11-1; j_gene: TRBJ2-3; d_gene: NA; abundance: NA; CDR3aa: CASRELRGADTQYF; CDR3nt: TGTGCCAGCAGGGAGCTGCGGGGAGCAGATACGCAGTATTTT
v_gene: TRBV10-3; j_gene: TRBJ2-1; d_gene: NA; abundance: few; CDR3aa: CAISEIDGRRRWDEQFF; CDR3nt: TGTGCCATCAGTGAGATCGATGGGAGAAGGAGATGGGATGAGCAGTTCTTC
v_gene: TRBV6-1; j_gene: TRBJ2-3; d_gene: NA; abundance: NA; CDR3aa: CASLHGGLTTDTQYF; CDR3nt: TGTGCCAGCTTACACGGGGGACTTACCACAGATACGCAGTATTTT
v_gene: TRBV28; j_gene: TRBJ2-7; d_gene: TRBD2; abundance: NA; CDR3aa: CASRWTRRSHAYEQYF; CDR3nt: TGTGCCAGCAGGTGGACTAGGCGGTCTCACGCCTACGAGCAGTACTTC
v_gene: TRBV12-3/TRBV12-4; j_gene: TRBJ1-1; d_gene: TRBD1; abundance: NA; CDR3aa: CDSSKTQTGRNTEAFF; CDR3nt: TGTGACAGCAGCAAAACCCAGACAGGGCGTAACACTGAAGCTTTCTTT
v_gene: TRBV4-2; j_gene: TRBJ1-1; d_gene: TRBD1; abundance: NA; CDR3aa: CASSSGQGDAEAFF; CDR3nt: TGTGCCAGCAGCTCTGGACAGGGGGACGCTGAAGCTTTCTTT
v_gene: TRBV6-6; j_gene: TRBJ2-5; d_gene: TRBD1; abundance: few; CDR3aa: CASSAGTGGRETQYF; CDR3nt: TGTGCCAGCAGCGCCGGGACAGGGGGCCGGGAGACCCAGTACTTC
v_gene: TRBV28; j_gene: TRBJ1-5; d_gene: TRBD1; abundance: NA; CDR3aa: CASSPPGQGSNQSQHF; CDR3nt: TGTGCCAGCAGTCCCCCGGGACAGGGTAGCAATCAGTCCCAGCATTTT
v_gene: TRBV10-3; j_gene: TRBJ2-3; d_gene: NA; abundance: few; CDR3aa: CAISVGSLDTQYF; CDR3nt: TGTGCCATCAGTGTGGGGTCTTTGGATACGCAGTATTTT
v_gene: TRBV5-5; j_gene: TRBJ2-2; d_gene: NA; abundance: NA; CDR3aa: CASSSSTGELFF; CDR3nt: TGTGCCAGCAGCTCTAGTACCGGGGAGCTGTTTTTT
v_gene: TRBV11-2; j_gene: TRBJ2-1; d_gene: NA; abundance: NA; CDR3aa: CANILDETAHLEQFF; CDR3nt: TGTGCCAACATCTTAGACGAGACAGCACATCTTGAGCAGTTCTTC
v_gene: TRBV11-2; j_gene: TRBJ1-2; d_gene: TRBD1; abundance: NA; CDR3aa: CANRPFTEGQGKTGYTF; CDR3nt: TGTGCCAACAGGCCCTTCACCGAGGGACAGGGGAAAACTGGCTACACCTTC
v_gene: TRBV10-3; j_gene: TRBJ2-1; d_gene: TRBD1; abundance: NA; CDR3aa: CAINSGTAYNEQFF; CDR3nt: TGTGCCATCAACTCCGGGACAGCCTACAATGAGCAGTTCTTC
v_gene: TRBV12-3/TRBV12-4; j_gene: TRBJ2-3; d_gene: NA; abundance: many; CDR3aa: CASSLFGYTQYF; CDR3nt: TGTGCCAGCAGTTTATTTGGTTATACGCAGTATTTT
v_gene: TRBV28; j_gene: TRBJ2-7; d_gene: TRBD2; abundance: NA; CDR3aa: CAAGGEVIYEQYF; CDR3nt: TGTGCCGCCGGGGGGGAGGTGATTTACGAGCAGTACTTC
v_gene: TRBV6-2/TRBV6-3; j_gene: TRBJ2-1; d_gene: NA; abundance: NA; CDR3aa: CARGDRRFKQFF; CDR3nt: TGTGCCCGCGGGGACAGACGGTTCAAGCAGTTCTTC
v_gene: TRBV29-1; j_gene: TRBJ1-1; d_gene: NA; abundance: NA; CDR3aa: CSLGTASLMNTEAFF; CDR3nt: TGCAGCCTTGGGACGGCCAGCCTCATGAACACTGAAGCTTTCTTT
v_gene: TRBV5-6; j_gene: TRBJ2-6; d_gene: TRBD2; abundance: NA; CDR3aa: CASSLTSGPGGANVLTF; CDR3nt: TGTGCCAGCAGCTTAACTAGCGGGCCTGGAGGGGCCAACGTCCTGACTTTC
v_gene: TRBV11-2; j_gene: TRBJ2-3; d_gene: NA; abundance: medium-sized; CDR3aa: CASSLVVLDTQYF; CDR3nt: TGTGCCAGCAGCTTAGTAGTCCTGGATACGCAGTATTTT
v_gene: TRBV11-1; j_gene: TRBJ2-3; d_gene: TRBD2; abundance: NA; CDR3aa: CAGSEGGGLIDTQYF; CDR3nt: TGTGCCGGCAGCGAAGGCGGGGGTTTGATAGATACCCAGTATTTT
v_gene: TRBV5-8; j_gene: TRBJ2-7; d_gene: NA; abundance: NA; CDR3aa: CASSLVGDPYEQYF; CDR3nt: TGTGCCAGCAGCTTGGTAGGGGATCCCTACGAGCAGTACTTC
v_gene: TRBV11-1; j_gene: TRBJ2-2; d_gene: NA; abundance: NA; CDR3aa: CAGSYRARSVGELFF; CDR3nt: TGTGCCGGCAGCTACCGTGCTAGGAGCGTCGGGGAGCTGTTTTTT
v_gene: TRBV28; j_gene: TRBJ2-1; d_gene: TRBD1; abundance: NA; CDR3aa: CTSRFGQGDNEQFF; CDR3nt: TGTACCAGCAGGTTCGGGCAGGGGGACAATGAGCAGTTCTTC
v_gene: TRBV6-6; j_gene: TRBJ2-7; d_gene: NA; abundance: many; CDR3aa: CASSYVPSRFYEQYF; CDR3nt: TGTGCCAGCAGTTACGTGCCCTCCAGATTCTACGAGCAGTACTTC
v_gene: TRBV6-2/TRBV6-3; j_gene: TRBJ2-1; d_gene: NA; abundance: NA; CDR3aa: CASNYGTGNEEFF; CDR3nt: TGTGCCAGCAATTACGGGACCGGGAATGAGGAGTTCTTC
v_gene: TRBV29-1; j_gene: TRBJ2-5; d_gene: TRBD1; abundance: many; CDR3aa: CSVEDRGGETQYF; CDR3nt: TGCAGCGTTGAGGACAGGGGAGGAGAGACCCAGTACTTC
v_gene: TRBV30; j_gene: TRBJ1-1; d_gene: TRBD1; abundance: NA; CDR3aa: CAWSVFGQGNTEAFF; CDR3nt: TGTGCCTGGAGTGTATTTGGACAGGGGAACACTGAAGCTTTCTTT
v_gene: TRBV11-2; j_gene: TRBJ2-3; d_gene: TRBD2; abundance: NA; CDR3aa: CAVSISRTSSTDTQYF; CDR3nt: TGTGCCGTCAGCATAAGTAGGACTAGCAGCACAGATACGCAGTATTTT
v_gene: TRBV19; j_gene: TRBJ2-3; d_gene: TRBD2; abundance: NA; CDR3aa: CASSTVAGGADTQYF; CDR3nt: TGTGCCAGTAGTACCGTAGCGGGAGGCGCAGATACGCAGTATTTT
v_gene: TRBV6-1; j_gene: TRBJ1-5; d_gene: NA; abundance: few; CDR3aa: CASTMNSLLTSHF; CDR3nt: TGTGCCAGCACCATGAACAGCCTACTCACGTCGCATTTT
v_gene: TRBV14; j_gene: TRBJ2-3; d_gene: NA; abundance: NA; CDR3aa: CASSITGPDTQYF; CDR3nt: TGTGCCAGCAGCATCACAGGGCCAGATACGCAGTATTTT
v_gene: TRBV6-5; j_gene: TRBJ1-2; d_gene: NA; abundance: once; CDR3aa: CANSYSAQESYGYTF; CDR3nt: TGTGCCAACAGTTACTCGGCTCAGGAAAGCTATGGCTACACCTTC
v_gene: TRBV4-1; j_gene: TRBJ2-7; d_gene: TRBD1; abundance: NA; CDR3aa: CASSQGQGSFEQYF; CDR3nt: TGCGCCAGCAGTCAAGGACAGGGCTCCTTCGAGCAGTACTTC
v_gene: TRBV6-2/TRBV6-3; j_gene: TRBJ2-3; d_gene: TRBD2; abundance: few; CDR3aa: CASSYSRLAGSTPDNTQYF; CDR3nt: TGTGCCAGCAGTTACTCCCGACTAGCGGGTTCCACGCCGGATAATACGCAGTATTTT
v_gene: TRBV6-1; j_gene: TRBJ2-2; d_gene: TRBD1; abundance: NA; CDR3aa: CASSKTGAGELFF; CDR3nt: TGTGCCAGCAGTAAAACAGGGGCCGGGGAGCTGTTTTTT
v_gene: TRBV6-1; j_gene: TRBJ2-1; d_gene: TRBD2; abundance: many; CDR3aa: CASSASGGSYNEQFF; CDR3nt: TGTGCCAGCAGTGCTAGCGGGGGCTCCTACAATGAGCAGTTCTTC
v_gene: TRBV19; j_gene: TRBJ2-5; d_gene: TRBD1; abundance: NA; CDR3aa: CASSPTGEETQYF; CDR3nt: TGTGCCAGTAGCCCGACAGGGGAAGAGACCCAGTACTTC
v_gene: TRBV30; j_gene: TRBJ2-7; d_gene: TRBD2; abundance: once; CDR3aa: CAWSPETSGAYNEQYF; CDR3nt: TGTGCCTGGAGTCCAGAGACTAGCGGGGCCTACAATGAGCAGTACTTC
v_gene: TRBV4-2; j_gene: TRBJ2-3; d_gene: TRBD2; abundance: many; CDR3aa: CASSQDAASGTADTQYF; CDR3nt: TGTGCCAGCAGCCAAGATGCCGCTAGCGGGACGGCAGATACGCAGTATTTT